This TCR beta chain was obtained from a study of T cells after yellow fever vaccination. The CDR3 loop spans 14 amino acids. Germline V lookup: CDR1 SGHRS, CDR2 YFSETQ. Between the trimmed V and J ends, which lost 2 bases and 7 bases, there was a span of 13 bases. TCRdb recomputed calls from the 5' RACE reads with MiXCR, one row per CDR3 protein. The sample contains fewer than 35,000 distinct CDR3 sequences, more than 9% of which appear only once. This clonotype came up many times. The material sequenced was PBMCs, either bulk or a sorted T-cell subset (CD4+, CD8+, memory, or dextramer-sorted; not recorded which), taken less than 16 days after the first yellow fever vaccination. The sequence derives from a man aged 18 to 30 who received the YFV17D yellow fever vaccine. This chain connects TRBV5-1 to TRBJ2-1; D possibly corresponds to TRBD2 (5 bases). DNA for the CDR3: TGCGCCAGCAGCTTATTTGCCCCGGGGAATGAGCAGTTCTTC. Translation: CASSLFAPGNEQFF. Variable domain in full (rest from reference TRBV5-1 and TRBJ2-1): KAGVTQTPRYLIKTRGQQVTLSCSPISGHRSVSWYQQTPGQGLQFLFEYFSETQRNKGNFPGRFSGRQFSNSRSEMNVSTLELGDSALYLCASSLFAPGNEQFFGPGTRLTVL.